One and the same sample provided the 30 T cell receptor beta chains below, sequenced in a study of CD8+ T cells in alopecia areata. RNA extraction was followed by reverse transcription into cDNA, which acted as the sequencing template. Using immunoSEQ multiplex PCR, the repertoire was profiled, and TCRdb retains in-frame clones only, with some absent. The profile covers 200,000 or so clones, with approximately 53% appearing a single time and roughly 5.3% taken by the ten largest. Material: CD8+ T cells sorted from blood. All receptors come from a human donor in good health.

V gene TRBV29-1 combines with J gene TRBJ1-2; D is ambiguous. Germline values: CDR1 SQVTM, CDR2 ANQGSEA. V was cut by 6 bases and J by 4 bases, with 9 bases left in between. The CDR3 sequence is 11 residues long. The CDR3, as DNA: TGCAGCGTCGAGCGATCCTATGGCTACACCTTC. Translation gives CSVERSYGYTF.

The genes are TRBV7-6 and TRBJ1-5; the D is unclear. The CDR3 contains 13 residues. V shed 8 bases and J shed 4 bases, with 12 bases lying between them. Germline CDR1 reads SGHVS; CDR2 reads FNYEAQ. The CDR3 is CASSETENQPQHF. CDR3 in DNA: TGTGCCAGCTCCGAGACCGAGAATCAGCCCCAGCATTTT.

This chain joins TRBV27 and TRBJ1-4; D remains unclear. V lost 5 bases and J lost 8, with 15 bases in between. The germline gives CDR1 MNHEY, CDR2 SMNVEV (reference sequence). The CDR3 runs 14 residues. The CDR3 DNA sequence: TGTGCCAGCAGTCAGACAAGGGCGGAGGAAAAACTGTTTTTT. Its translation: CASSQTRAEEKLFF.

The chain recombines TRBV5-1 with TRBJ1-2, with TRBD1 identical over 10 bases. This CDR3 has 16 amino acids. The junction had 5 bases not matched to a gene; V was cut back by 0 bases and J by 3 bases. Per germline, CDR1 SGHRS and CDR2 YFSETQ. CDR3 nucleotides: TGCGCCAGCAGCTTGGGACAGGGGGCGTCGTACTATGGCTACACCTTC. This translates into CASSLGQGASYYGYTF.

This sequence joins TRBV27 and TRBJ1-1; no definite D call. Germline assignment: CDR1 MNHEY and CDR2 SMNVEV (reference sequence). V lost 5 bases, J lost 3 bases, and 10 bases lay in between. This CDR3 has 13 residues. CDR3 nucleotide sequence: TGTGCCAGCAGTCCCCTCGCGGACACTGAAGCTTTCTTT. Its translation is CASSPLADTEAFF.

The chain employs TRBV4-1 and TRBJ2-7; TRBD2 is a possible D gene (5 bases). CDR3 length equals 15 residues. CDR1 and CDR2 (germline): MGHRA, YSYEKL. Trimming took off 1 base at V and 3 bases at J, with 13 bases between the two ends. The DNA for the CDR3 is TGCGCCAGCAGCCAAGTGGTGAGGGCAGGCTACGAGCAGTACTTC. Translating gives CASSQVVRAGYEQYF.

The chain links TRBV13 to TRBJ2-6; D uncertain. The CDR3 is 12 amino acids. V lost 8 bases and J lost 3, with 5 bases in between. Germline values: CDR1 PRHDT, CDR2 FYEKMQ (reference sequence). Written as DNA, the CDR3 is TGTGCCAGCTCCCTTGGGGCCAACGTCCTGACTTTC. Translating gives CASSLGANVLTF.

The rearrangement joins TRBV23-1 to TRBJ2-7; the match to TRBD2 covers 8 bases. TRBV23-1 is placed among ORFs of uncertain function. The CDR3 has 16 residues. V was clipped by 8 bases and J by 0 bases; unmatched bases: 12. In DNA form, the CDR3 reads TGCGCCAGCGAGCCTCCTACTAGCGGACACTCCTACGAGCAGTACTTC. Encoded protein: CASEPPTSGHSYEQYF.

The V and J genes are TRBV4-1 and TRBJ1-1, with 8 bases lining up with TRBD1. The CDR3 runs to 15 residues. The V gene's germline CDR1 is MGHRA and CDR2 YSYEKL. The V gene end was trimmed by 4 bases and the J gene end by 4 bases; junction bases not matched to a gene: 8. In DNA form, the CDR3 reads TGCGCCAGCAGCCGCGGACAGGGTAAGTTCACTGAAGCTTTCTTT. Translating gives CASSRGQGKFTEAFF.

V is TRBV6-1 and J is TRBJ1-6; no clear D gene. Germline CDR1 is MNHNS and CDR2 is SASEGT. V lost 0 bases, J lost 10 bases, and 13 bases lay in between. The CDR3 has 15 amino acids. CDR3 in DNA: TGTGCCAGCAGTGAAGCGCTATATCGGGCCTCACCCCTCCACTTT. Its protein is CASSEALYRASPLHF.

This chain connects TRBV12-5 to TRBJ2-5, with 9 bases fitting TRBD1. The length of the CDR3 is 14 residues. V trimming: 4 bases; J trimming: 5 bases; junction bases outside the gene matches: 5. CDR1 is LGHNT, CDR2 FRNRAP, per germline. CDR3 bases: TGTGCTAGTGGTTCCCCGACAGGGGGGGAGACCCAGTACTTC. Amino acid sequence: CASGSPTGGETQYF.

This clone occurred a few times. The J gene is TRBJ1-5, the V gene TRBV28; tentatively, D is TRBD1 (6 bases). Trimming took 7 bases from V and 3 from J, leaving 16 bases between them. Germline V gene sequence: CDR1 MDHEN, CDR2 SYDVKM. This CDR3 region has 15 residues. The CDR3 DNA follows: TGTGCCAGCACTCCGGCAGGGGCCAACAATCAGCCCCAGCATTTT. It encodes CASTPAGANNQPQHF.

This chain uses TRBV7-6 with TRBJ1-1, with D tentatively TRBD1 (5 bases). Germline lookup yields CDR1 SGHVS and CDR2 FNYEAQ. Trimming removed 5 bases from V and 0 bases from J, with 16 bases in between. This CDR3 is built from 16 residues. The CDR3 here is CASSDSPDLMNTEAFF. The CDR3 DNA sequence: TGTGCCAGCAGCGACAGTCCGGACCTCATGAACACTGAAGCTTTCTTT.

The J gene is TRBJ2-2, the V gene TRBV2; D not certain. In germline, CDR1 is SNHLY, CDR2 FYNNEI. The V end was cut by 8 bases, the J end by 6 bases, with 7 bases between. The CDR3 has 11 amino acids. The CDR3: CASGSSGELFF. The CDR3 DNA reads as TGTGCCAGCGGATCTTCCGGGGAGCTGTTTTTT. Full variable domain (outside the CDR3, taken from reference TRBV2 and TRBJ2-2): EPEVTQTPSHQVTQMGQEVILRCVPISNHLYFYWYRQILGQKVEFLVSFYNNEISEKSEIFDDQFSVERPDGSNFTLKIRSTKLEDSAMYFCASGSSGELFFGEGSRLTVL.

The CDR3 nucleotides read TGTGCCAGCAGTTTAAGTCAGCTTTATGGCTACACCTTC. Its protein is CASSLSQLYGYTF. This sequence joins TRBV27 and TRBJ1-2; no firm D call. V was clipped by 2 bases and J by 5 bases, with 9 bases between them. This CDR3 is built from 13 residues. From germline, CDR1 is MNHEY and CDR2 SMNVEV (reference sequence).

The rearrangement uses TRBV6-5 and TRBJ2-7; 8 bases line up with TRBD1. The CDR3 runs to 15 residues. Germline lookup yields CDR1 MNHEY and CDR2 SVGAGI. J lost 7 bases, V lost 4 bases, and 12 bases had no gene match. Here the CDR3 reads CASSSPGTGLVEQYF. CDR3 sequence (DNA): TGTGCCAGCAGTTCGCCCGGGACAGGACTTGTTGAGCAGTACTTC.

This clone was picked up a small number of times. This chain links TRBV5-6 with TRBJ2-1, with D maybe TRBD2 (6 bases). The V end was cut by 4 bases, the J end by 1 base, with 12 bases between. The CDR3 loop spans 15 amino acids. Germline values: CDR1 SGHDT, CDR2 YYEEEE. In DNA form, the CDR3 reads TGTGCCAGCAGCCCGGACGGGAGATCCTACAATGAGCAGTTCTTC. Protein: CASSPDGRSYNEQFF.

The V call is TRBV6-6, the J call TRBJ1-2, with D perhaps TRBD1 (5 bases). Per germline, CDR1 MNHNY and CDR2 SVGAGI (reference sequence). The CDR3 consists of 12 residues. Trimming stripped 9 bases from V and 7 bases from J, with 15 bases between. CDR3 residues: CASQGLEGGYTF. CDR3 nucleotides: TGTGCCAGTCAGGGTCTCGAAGGTGGCTACACCTTC.

To note about this clone: This likely came from a read error, as a far larger clone is one base away. Other DNA variants within this sample encode the same CDR3. This chain connects TRBV7-6 to TRBJ2-7; no clear D gene. Trimming took off 2 bases at V and 4 bases at J, with 6 bases between the two ends. This CDR3 spans 12 amino acids. From germline, CDR1 is SGHVS and CDR2 FNYEAQ. CDR3 protein: CASSLIGYEQYF. The CDR3 DNA follows: TGTGCCAGCAGCTTAATAGGGTACGAGCAGTACTTC.

The genes are TRBV14 and TRBJ2-5; the D is unclear. Trimming removed 4 bases at V and 1 base at J, with 16 bases between. CDR3 length: 16 residues. Germline-derived CDR1 and CDR2 are SGHDN and FVKESK. The CDR3 spells CASSPLARWGQETQYF. CDR3 nucleotide sequence: TGTGCCAGCAGCCCTCTGGCCCGCTGGGGCCAAGAGACCCAGTACTTC.

This CDR3 reads CASFSGGDQGTQYF. CDR3 nucleotide sequence: TGTGCCAGTTTTAGCGGGGGGGACCAGGGGACCCAGTACTTC. The V call is TRBV19, the J call TRBJ2-5, with 11 bases that match TRBD2. V was pared by 8 bases and J by 7 bases, with 9 bases of the junction left unmatched. Germline assignment: CDR1 LNHDA and CDR2 SQIVND (reference sequence). The CDR3 has 14 amino acids.

V and J are TRBV4-1 and TRBJ2-3; 9 bases are a match to TRBD2. Germline V gene sequence: CDR1 MGHRA, CDR2 YSYEKL. Germline trimming cut 3 bases from V and 2 bases from J; bases unmatched to any gene: 6. The CDR3 is 16 residues long. In DNA form, the CDR3 reads TGCGCCAGCAGCCAGACGGCGGGGGGGTACACAGATACGCAGTATTTT. This translates into CASSQTAGGYTDTQYF.

In its sample, this clone was seen once. The chain is built from TRBV5-6 and TRBJ2-5; 14 positions match TRBD2. The CDR3 contains 16 residues. Losses at the gene ends were 5 bases for V and 4 bases for J; bases not matched to a gene: 7. Per germline, CDR1 SGHDT and CDR2 YYEEEE. In nucleotides, the CDR3 is TGTGCCAGCAGTTCAGCCGGGACTAGCGGGGGAGAGACCCAGTACTTC. Protein sequence: CASSSAGTSGGETQYF.

The chain employs TRBV5-1 and TRBJ2-7, with D tentatively TRBD1 (6 bases). Germline assignment: CDR1 SGHRS and CDR2 YFSETQ. The CDR3 sequence is 14 residues long. V was trimmed by 3 bases and J by 3 bases, leaving 13 bases between them. The CDR3 coding sequence is TGCGCCAGCAGCTCTGCGACAGGAGACTACGAGCAGTACTTC. This gives the protein CASSSATGDYEQYF.

V and J are TRBV7-9 and TRBJ2-6; unclear D gene. Trimming removed 6 bases from V and 0 bases from J, with 12 bases in between. The CDR3 extends over 16 amino acids. From germline, CDR1 is SEHNR and CDR2 FQNEAQ (reference sequence). DNA for the CDR3: TGTGCCAGCAGGCCAGTGGGTAGCTCTGGGGCCAACGTCCTGACTTTC. It yields the protein CASRPVGSSGANVLTF.

This rearrangement joins TRBV27 to TRBJ1-5, with TRBD1 identical over 7 bases. The CDR3 has 15 amino acids. Germline CDR1 MNHEY, CDR2 SMNVEV (reference sequence). V shed 8 bases, J shed 0 bases, and the junction held 7 bases outside the gene matches. The CDR3 sequence: CASRRDSDSNQPQHF. Written as DNA, the CDR3 is TGTGCCAGCCGCCGGGACAGCGATAGCAATCAGCCCCAGCATTTT.

The chain joins TRBV10-3 to TRBJ1-2, with D unclear. The germline V and J ends were trimmed by 0 bases and 4 bases, with 15 bases remaining between them. CDR1 is ENHRY and CDR2 is SYGVKD in the germline V gene. The CDR3 length is 16 residues. CDR3 sequence: CAISESTLVRRYGYTF. The DNA of the CDR3 is TGTGCCATCAGTGAGTCGACATTAGTACGGCGCTATGGCTACACCTTC.

This clone came up a few times. The J gene is TRBJ1-3, the V gene TRBV9; 7 bases align to TRBD1. The germline V gene has CDR1 SGDLS and CDR2 YYNGEE. CDR3 size: 14 residues. J lost 4 bases, V lost 4 bases, and 5 bases had no gene match. This CDR3 reads CASSLRQGGNTIYF. CDR3 sequence (DNA): TGTGCCAGCAGCCTCCGACAGGGCGGAAACACCATATATTTT.

The sample holds a few counts of this clone. The chain joins TRBV18 to TRBJ1-6; D gene uncertain. CDR1 and CDR2 (germline): KGHSH, LQKENI. V was trimmed by 3 bases and J by 5 bases, leaving 14 bases between them. This CDR3 contains 16 residues. CDR3 amino acids: CASSPVVGSNNSPLHF. The CDR3 DNA reads as TGTGCCAGCTCACCGGTGGTCGGGTCGAATAATTCACCCCTCCACTTT.

The chain has TRBV5-1 and TRBJ1-1; tentatively, D is TRBD1 (5 bases). This CDR3 is built from 14 residues. V was trimmed by 1 base and J by 8 bases, leaving 15 bases between them. CDR1 and CDR2 (germline): SGHRS, YFSETQ. The CDR3 sequence is CASSLRSGPGEAFF. In DNA form, the CDR3 reads TGCGCCAGCAGCTTGAGATCCGGGCCAGGGGAAGCTTTCTTT.